The rows below give T cell receptor beta chains drawn from one sample of a study of a mutant IDH1 vaccine in newly diagnosed glioma. These receptors are not linked to any known antigen. Repertoires were generated with immunoSEQ multiplex PCR, while TCRdb's copy carries only in-frame clones and drops some. Found here are tens of thousands of clones, about 80% of them singletons; the top ten hold 6% to 6.5%. Sequenced material: PBMCs, taken from a glioma patient whose treatment included an IDH1 peptide vaccine. Receptors originate from a man aged 40-50 years with glioma. Each CDR3 is given without its conserved first and last residue.

11 TRBV9 ASSVAENQPQH
13 TRBV6-5 ASSYDPSYNSPLH
13 TRBV4-1 ASSHPGQSNYGYT
9 TRBV11-1 ASSLWGAQY
13 TRBV10-3 AISEPGRSTYEQY
16 TRBV5-1 ASSLGHRIRDRDYEQY
12 TRBV5-1 ASSSGLLQETQY
15 TRBV29-1 SVETVSSGGNTGELF
9 TRBV20-1 SARDGYEQY
16 TRBV9 ASSVGPGQSARNYGYT
15 TRBV19 ASSMRSEQGGTGELF
15 TRBV5-1 ASSLGSGTGPQETQY
13 TRBV25-1 ASSDYAKGGLGYT
12 TRBV6-1 ASSEWGGNTEAF
12 TRBV7-9 ASSLPPRPNGYT
9 TRBV29-1 SVVWGGKLF
10 TRBV4-1 ASSQESGPLH
11 TRBV9 ASSVEVGEGYT
12 TRBV19 ASSIVGRGNGYT
9 TRBV2 ASSQAYEQY
13 TRBV5-1 ASSPGAGGSTEAF
15 TRBV13 ASSLATSGTSTDTQY